A single sample is the source of the 13 T cell receptor beta chains below, sequenced in a study of regulatory T cells in long-lasting Graves disease. Time point in this sample: persistent/refractory GD, antithyroid drugs over 5 years with positive TRAb. After RNA was extracted from PBMCs, the TCR library was made from it. Arm-PCR of CDR3 regions and iRepertoire HTBI primers were used to build TCR beta libraries. TCRdb re-derived calls from the multiplex PCR reads in MiXCR, one entry per CDR3 protein. The table has 400,000 to 600,000 distinct CDR3 sequences, 20% to 25% seen once. The input for sequencing was peripheral blood mononuclear cells (PBMCs), taken when the disease was refractory, from a patient treated with antithyroid drugs. These receptors came from a female donor with Graves disease.

The genes are TRBV6-9 and TRBJ2-3, with D unresolved. This CDR3 has 16 residues. CDR1 is MNHGY and CDR2 is SVAAGI in the germline V gene. V lost 4 bases and J lost 0, with 14 bases in between. The CDR3: CASSFGALPSTDTQYF. In DNA, the CDR3 is TGTGCCAGCAGTTTTGGAGCACTTCCTAGCACAGATACGCAGTATTTT.

The gene calls are TRBV20-1 and TRBJ2-1; no clear D. Trimming removed 6 bases from V and 0 bases from J, with 24 bases in between. Looked up from germline, CDR1 is DFQATT and CDR2 is SNEGSKA (reference sequence). The CDR3 sequence is 18 residues long. The CDR3 DNA reads as TGCAGTGCCGCCAGAGGTAGGGTCAGCGCAAGCTCCTACAATGAGCAGTTCTTC. Its translation is CSAARGRVSASSYNEQFF.

The chain is built from TRBV13 and TRBJ1-3; 9 bases line up with TRBD1. The CDR3 contains 15 residues. Per germline, CDR1 PRHDT and CDR2 FYEKMQ (reference sequence). Germline trimming cut 7 bases from V and 5 bases from J; bases unmatched to any gene: 9. DNA of the CDR3: TGTGCCAGCACCCTAAACAGGGGGCGGCGAAACACCATATATTTT. It translates to CASTLNRGRRNTIYF.

This clonotype has ten or more counts. This chain uses TRBV2 with TRBJ1-5, with 9 bases aligning to TRBD1. The V and J ends lost 6 bases and 2 bases, in that order; junction bases with no gene match: 5. The CDR3 has 15 amino acids. Germline assignment: CDR1 SNHLY and CDR2 FYNNEI. The CDR3 DNA reads TGTGCCAGCAGCGGACAGGGGATGGGCAATCAGCCCCAGCATTTT. This sequence encodes CASSGQGMGNQPQHF.

This clonotype has at least ten counts. The CDR3 sequence is CASSLGPGSSEAFF. For the CDR3, the DNA is TGTGCCAGCAGTTTAGGACCTGGGAGCAGTGAAGCTTTCTTT. This sequence joins TRBV12-3 or TRBV12-4 and TRBJ1-1; D is ambiguous. V lost 1 base, J lost 7 bases, and 13 bases lay in between. The CDR3 extends over 14 amino acids.

Regarding this clonotype: A single base separates this from a much larger clone, so it may be a read error. The chain employs TRBV12-3 or TRBV12-4 and TRBJ2-5, with D maybe TRBD2 (5 bases). The CDR3 totals 16 residues. V was trimmed by 10 bases and J by 5 bases, leaving 26 bases between them. As DNA, the CDR3 is TGTGCCACCAGCACCACCCGATCCCAAGGCGGGGAGACCCAGTACTTC. It yields the protein CATSTTRSQGGETQYF.

The rearrangement uses TRBV10-3 and TRBJ2-7; 8 bases agree with TRBD1. After removal of 0 bases from V and 2 bases from J, the junction contained 3 bases not matched to a gene. Germline CDR1 ENHRY, CDR2 SYGVKD. The CDR3 consists of 15 residues. CDR3 DNA: TGTGCCATCAGTGAGTCAACAGGGGGTACCTACGAGCAGTACTTC. This translates into CAISESTGGTYEQYF.

This clonotype was counted many times. The chain joins TRBV27 to TRBJ1-4, with D hard to call. This CDR3 has 19 amino acids. CDR1 and CDR2 (germline): MNHEY, SMNVEV (reference sequence). Trimming took 5 bases from V and 7 from J, leaving 29 bases between them. DNA of the CDR3: TGTGCCAGCAGTCCACGCCGCGGGGTATACGGGCCCCAAGGTGAAAAACTGTTTTTT. Encoded protein: CASSPRRGVYGPQGEKLFF.

In its sample, this clonotype was seen a few times. V usage is TRBV14 and J usage is TRBJ1-1; D is unresolved. Trimming shortened V by 3 bases and J by 0 bases, and 11 bases separated the two germline ends. This CDR3 is built from 15 residues. Germline CDR1 reads SGHDN; CDR2 reads FVKESK. CDR3 sequence reads: CASSHTGEMNTEAFF. In DNA form, the CDR3 reads TGTGCCAGCAGCCATACCGGGGAAATGAACACTGAAGCTTTCTTT.

The rearrangement joins TRBV28 to TRBJ1-5; TRBD1 might be the D (6 bases). The germline V gene encodes CDR1 MDHEN and CDR2 SYDVKM. V was clipped by 5 bases and J by 2 bases, with 19 bases between them. The length of the CDR3 is 17 residues. Written as DNA, the CDR3 is TGTGCCAGCAGTCGACGTATAACAGGGAGGGGCAATCAGCCCCAGCATTTT. This gives the protein CASSRRITGRGNQPQHF.

This clonotype occurred many times. This sequence joins TRBV10-3 and TRBJ1-2, with a weak D call TRBD1 (6 bases). CDR3 length: 14 amino acids. V was trimmed by 10 bases and J by 4 bases, leaving 19 bases between them. Germline loops: CDR1 ENHRY, CDR2 SYGVKD. CDR3 residues: CATTFGTGTYGYTF. Written as DNA, the CDR3 is TGTGCCACCACCTTTGGTACAGGGACCTATGGCTACACCTTC.

The rearrangement uses TRBV14 and TRBJ2-7, with 7 positions matching TRBD1. This CDR3 has 16 amino acids. Germline V gene lookup returns CDR1 SGHDN and CDR2 FVKESK. V was clipped by 0 bases and J by 2 bases; unmatched bases: 7. Here the CDR3 reads CASSQETGASAYEQYF. CDR3 DNA: TGTGCCAGCAGCCAAGAAACAGGGGCTTCAGCCTACGAGCAGTACTTC.

The rearrangement uses TRBV6-1 and TRBJ2-2; the D is unclear. The CDR3 runs to 12 residues. Germline values: CDR1 MNHNS, CDR2 SASEGT. V lost 5 bases to trimming and J lost 7 bases, with 8 bases between them. For the CDR3, the DNA is TGTGCCAGCAGTCGGTTGGACGGGGAGCTGTTTTTT. Its protein is CASSRLDGELFF.